The subject of this entry is one T cell receptor (beta chain). This sample stems from a study of radiation and T cells in renal cell carcinoma. The data were produced by immunoSEQ multiplex PCR, yet TCRdb's version contains in-frame clones alone and is incomplete. The data show tens of thousands of clones, about 80% seen once. Time point denoted: blood 2 weeks post-SBRT. Treatment defined: 15 Gy SBRT to primary tumor, nephrectomy 4 weeks later. Radiation-treated patients gave blood at baseline, week 2 and week 4. This renal cell carcinoma was of the clear cell type. V was clipped by 4 bases and J by 5 bases, with 21 bases between them. The CDR3 is made up of 16 amino acids. Germline CDR1 SGHRS, CDR2 YFSETQ.

The chain joins TRBV5-1 to TRBJ2-5, with D perhaps matching TRBD1 (6 bases). The source material was blood, sampled from a patient whose treatment included radiotherapy and nephrectomy. The sequence was collected from a woman in her 70s with renal cell carcinoma. The chain's CDR3 is CASSPTGSSRWETQYF. CDR3 DNA: TGCGCCAGCAGCCCCACAGGGTCCTCCAGGTGGGAGACCCAGTACTTC.